The 21 T cell receptor beta chains below all came from one sample that was sequenced in a study of OX40 agonist ivuxolimab in advanced cancers. Data came from immunoSEQ multiplex PCR; TCRdb stores just in-frame clones and leaves some out. The data contain more than 50,000 clones, 79% of them singletons. Sequencing used CD4+ or CD8+ T cells sorted from blood, obtained in a trial of the OX40 agonist ivuxolimab. Receptors were obtained from an adult with an advanced solid tumor such as melanoma, head and neck, liver or kidney cancer.

This chain joins TRBV7-2 and TRBJ2-5; 11 bases align to TRBD2. CDR3 length: 17 amino acids. J gave up 2 bases and V 5 bases, and 10 bases lay outside the gene matches. Germline V gives CDR1 SGHTA, CDR2 FQGNSA. The CDR3 DNA follows: TGTGCCAGCAGCACCCCGACTAGCGGGGCATATCAAGAGACCCAGTACTTC. This encodes CASSTPTSGAYQETQYF.

This chain joins TRBV7-2 and TRBJ1-1; D is unresolved. The germline V gene encodes CDR1 SGHTA and CDR2 FQGNSA. The CDR3 extends over 13 amino acids. Trimming left V 4 bases short and J 3 bases short, with 9 bases between. The CDR3 reads CASSYQRDTEAFF. The CDR3 DNA reads as TGTGCCAGCAGCTATCAACGGGACACTGAAGCTTTCTTT.

This chain uses TRBV28 with TRBJ1-5; no reliable D call. The CDR3 is made up of 12 amino acids. V lost 8 bases and J lost 1, with 6 bases in between. Germline CDR1 is MDHEN and CDR2 is SYDVKM. CDR3 bases: TGTGCCAGCGGAACCAGCAATCAGCCCCAGCATTTT. Its translation: CASGTSNQPQHF.

V and J are TRBV9 and TRBJ2-5; 13 bases agree with TRBD2. V gave up 3 bases and J gave up 5 bases; unmatched junction bases: 4. This CDR3 region has 15 residues. Germline V lookup: CDR1 SGDLS, CDR2 YYNGEE. As DNA, the CDR3 is TGTGCCAGCAGCGAACGACTAGCGGGGGGTGAGACCCAGTACTTC. This gives the protein CASSERLAGGETQYF.

The chain links TRBV29-1 to TRBJ2-1, with D perhaps matching TRBD2 (6 bases). CDR1 SQVTM and CDR2 ANQGSEA come from the germline V gene. Trimming left V 6 bases short and J 1 base short, with 10 bases between. The CDR3 runs 13 residues. CDR3 sequence: CSVPGTSYNEQFF. The CDR3 DNA sequence: TGCAGCGTCCCCGGGACTTCCTACAATGAGCAGTTCTTC.

The chain joins TRBV6-1 to TRBJ1-2; D call uncertain. Trimming pared 6 bases from V and 4 bases from J, leaving 12 bases between. CDR3 length: 13 residues. The germline V gene encodes CDR1 MNHNS and CDR2 SASEGT. The CDR3 spells CASRESFGYGYTF. As DNA, the CDR3 is TGTGCCAGCAGGGAATCATTCGGCTATGGCTACACCTTC.

J is TRBJ1-4 and V is TRBV5-4; D may be TRBD1 (6 bases). From germline, CDR1 is SGHNT and CDR2 YYREEE (reference sequence). This CDR3 comprises 16 residues. The V gene lost 3 bases and the J gene lost 0 bases, with 12 bases spanning the gap. CDR3 coding DNA: TGTGCCAGCAGCTCTTCCGGGACATCAACTAATGAAAAACTGTTTTTT. This encodes CASSSSGTSTNEKLFF.

The chain joins TRBV2 to TRBJ2-1; D is possibly TRBD2 (5 bases). CDR3 size: 15 residues. Germline V gene lookup returns CDR1 SNHLY and CDR2 FYNNEI. Trimming left V 4 bases short and J 0 bases short, with 10 bases between. This CDR3 is CASSGGLSSYNEQFF. The CDR3 DNA is TGTGCCAGCAGTGGTGGACTCAGCTCCTACAATGAGCAGTTCTTC.

As DNA, the CDR3 is TGTGCCACCAGCAGAGAAAATTCCGGCCGTAGTGGAGATACGCAGTATTTT. Encoded protein: CATSRENSGRSGDTQYF. V and J are TRBV15 and TRBJ2-3; D is unresolved. The germline V gene encodes CDR1 LNHNV and CDR2 YYDKDF (reference sequence). V shed 0 bases and J shed 5 bases, with 18 bases lying between them. The CDR3 sequence is 17 residues long.

The chain recombines TRBV7-8 with TRBJ1-1, with unresolved D. The CDR3 is 11 amino acids. Germline lookup yields CDR1 SGHVS and CDR2 FQNEAQ. With 6 bases removed from V and 10 bases from J, the gap between germline ends came to 12 bases. CDR3 sequence: CASSLDGRAFF. CDR3 DNA sequence: TGTGCCAGCAGTCTAGATGGCCGAGCTTTCTTT.

J is TRBJ1-3 and V is TRBV7-2; no clear D. In germline, CDR1 is SGHTA, CDR2 FQGNSA. The CDR3 totals 14 residues. V lost 5 bases and J lost 1, with 9 bases in between. CDR3 coding DNA: TGTGCCAGCAGCCCCGAGTCTTCTGGAAACACCATATATTTT. Its protein is CASSPESSGNTIYF.

The V and J genes are TRBV19 and TRBJ2-2; TRBD1 aligns across 10 bases. The CDR3 extends over 16 amino acids. With 6 bases clipped from V and 6 bases from J, the junction kept 10 bases outside the gene matches. Per germline, CDR1 LNHDA and CDR2 SQIVND (reference sequence). The CDR3 reads CASRTVRGTGAGELFF. In DNA form, the CDR3 reads TGTGCCAGTAGAACAGTCCGGGGGACAGGGGCCGGGGAGCTGTTTTTT.

The chain is built from TRBV16 and TRBJ1-6; 7 bases agree with TRBD1. Germline trimming cut 3 bases from V and 6 bases from J; bases unmatched to any gene: 5. Germline loops: CDR1 KGHSY, CDR2 FQNENV. The CDR3 sequence is 15 residues long. The CDR3 is CASSQVTGPNSPLHF. CDR3 coding DNA: TGTGCCAGCAGCCAGGTGACAGGGCCTAATTCACCCCTCCACTTT.

A few counts support this clone. V is TRBV5-1 and J is TRBJ1-3; the match to TRBD1 covers 7 bases. The germline V gene encodes CDR1 SGHRS and CDR2 YFSETQ. Unmatched junction bases numbered 7, after V lost 1 base and J lost 3 bases. The CDR3 is 16 residues long. CDR3 amino acids: CASSLPGRGYGNTIYF. The DNA for the CDR3 is TGCGCCAGCAGCTTGCCGGGCAGGGGGTATGGAAACACCATATATTTT.

The table lists this clone with a count of one. The V and J genes are TRBV29-1 and TRBJ2-4, with unresolved D. The V gene lost 6 bases and the J gene lost 5 bases, with 8 bases spanning the gap. Germline V gene sequence: CDR1 SQVTM, CDR2 ANQGSEA. This CDR3 spans 11 amino acids. The CDR3 spells CSVTVQNIQYF. CDR3 nucleotide sequence: TGCAGCGTCACGGTTCAAAACATTCAGTACTTC. The full variable domain, rest sourced from reference TRBV29-1 and TRBJ2-4, is SAVISQKPSRDICQRGTSLTIQCQVDSQVTMMFWYRQQPGQSLTLIATANQGSEATYESGFVIDKFPISRPNLTFSTLTVSNMSPEDSSIYLCSVTVQNIQYFGAGTRLSVL.

This clone was counted a few times. This chain joins TRBV27 and TRBJ1-4; D gene uncertain. Trimming stripped 5 bases from V and 5 bases from J, with 12 bases between. The CDR3 length is 14 residues. Looked up from germline, CDR1 is MNHEY and CDR2 is SMNVEV (reference sequence). The CDR3 coding sequence is TGTGCCAGCAGTCCCCAGGTTGGAAATGAAAAACTGTTTTTT. Its translation: CASSPQVGNEKLFF.

This chain joins TRBV7-3 and TRBJ2-2; possibly TRBD1 or TRBD2 for D (5 bases each). V lost 6 bases and J 11 bases, leaving 19 bases between the germline ends. CDR3 size: 14 residues. Germline values: CDR1 SGHTA, CDR2 FQGTGA. DNA of the CDR3: TGTGCCAGCAGGGGACGGGGCGCCGCGGGTGAGCTGTTTTTT. The encoded protein is CASRGRGAAGELFF. The full variable domain, rest sourced from reference TRBV7-3 and TRBJ2-2, is GAGVSQTPSNKVTEKGKYVELRCDPISGHTALYWYRQSLGQGPEFLIYFQGTGAADDSGLPNDRFFAVRPEGSVSTLKIQRTERGDSAVYLCASRGRGAAGELFFGEGSRLTVL.

The genes are TRBV19 and TRBJ2-1; the match to TRBD2 covers 11 bases. J was trimmed by 8 bases and V by 5 bases; bases with no gene match: 11. CDR3 length equals 16 residues. Germline lookup yields CDR1 LNHDA and CDR2 SQIVND (reference sequence). The CDR3 DNA sequence: TGTGCCAGTAGTTTCGGACTAGCGGGCCCTCCCGATGAGCAGTTCTTC. Its protein is CASSFGLAGPPDEQFF.

DNA of the CDR3: TGTGCCAGCAGCTTAGTGACGGGATTTAGCACAGATACGCAGTATTTT. Its translation: CASSLVTGFSTDTQYF. This sequence joins TRBV7-2 and TRBJ2-3, with D perhaps matching TRBD2 (5 bases). The V end was cut by 1 base, the J end by 0 bases, with 11 bases between. Germline V gene data show CDR1 as SGHTA and CDR2 as FQGNSA. CDR3 length equals 16 residues.

CDR3 sequence reads: CSVSSPGQSNYGYTF. The DNA of the CDR3 is TGCAGCGTTTCTAGCCCGGGACAGTCTAACTATGGCTACACCTTC. The rearrangement joins TRBV29-1 to TRBJ1-2; TRBD1 aligns across 7 bases. In germline, CDR1 is SQVTM, CDR2 ANQGSEA. CDR3 length: 15 residues. The ends lost 5 bases at V and 0 bases at J; junction bases unmatched: 9.

This clone was picked up a small number of times. The J gene is TRBJ1-4, the V gene TRBV18; a possible D gene is TRBD1 (5 bases). CDR1 and CDR2 (germline): KGHSH, LQKENI. This CDR3 is built from 13 residues. V shed 6 bases and J shed 2 bases, with 7 bases lying between them. The CDR3 nucleotides are TGTGCCAGCTCTCGGGACACTAATGAAAAACTGTTTTTT. Translation: CASSRDTNEKLFF.